The entry below describes one T cell receptor beta chain. The data were taken from a study of blood T cell repertoires in COVID-19. Background on the study: Italy, Spain and the United States were the sources of the convalescent and acute COVID-19 samples.

Data came from immunoSEQ multiplex PCR; TCRdb stores just in-frame clones and leaves some out. Altogether roughly 100,000 clones are present, roughly 92% being singletons, with the ten largest covering 1.9%. V was clipped by 5 bases and J by 4 bases; unmatched bases: 7. Germline CDR1 and CDR2: MNHEY and SMNVEV (reference sequence). The length of the CDR3 is 14 residues. This chain uses TRBV27 with TRBJ1-2; TRBD1 matches 7 bases. This clonotype originated in a woman in her forties or fifties with COVID-19, enrolled during active disease. Sequencing was carried out using peripheral blood. As DNA, the CDR3 is TGTGCCAGCAGTCCAGGACAGGCTCTCTATGGCTACACCTTC. It specifies CASSPGQALYGYTF.